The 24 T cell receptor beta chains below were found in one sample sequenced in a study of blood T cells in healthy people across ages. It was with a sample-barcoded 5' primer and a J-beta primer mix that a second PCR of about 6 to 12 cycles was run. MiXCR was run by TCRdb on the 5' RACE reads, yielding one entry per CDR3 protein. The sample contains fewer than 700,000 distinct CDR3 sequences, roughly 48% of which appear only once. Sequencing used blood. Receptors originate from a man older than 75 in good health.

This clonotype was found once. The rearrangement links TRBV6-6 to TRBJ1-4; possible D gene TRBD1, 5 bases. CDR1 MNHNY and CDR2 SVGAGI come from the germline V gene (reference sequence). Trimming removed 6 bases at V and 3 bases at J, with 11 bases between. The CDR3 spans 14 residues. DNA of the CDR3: TGTGCCAGCAGGTTGGGGGGGGCTAATGAAAAACTGTTTTTT. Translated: CASRLGGANEKLFF.

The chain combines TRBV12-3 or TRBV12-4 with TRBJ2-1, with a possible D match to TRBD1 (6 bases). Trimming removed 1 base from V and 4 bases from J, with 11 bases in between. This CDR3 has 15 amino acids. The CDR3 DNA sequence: TGTGCCAGCAGTTTAGAGGACAGTACGTACAATGAGCAGTTCTTC. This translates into CASSLEDSTYNEQFF.

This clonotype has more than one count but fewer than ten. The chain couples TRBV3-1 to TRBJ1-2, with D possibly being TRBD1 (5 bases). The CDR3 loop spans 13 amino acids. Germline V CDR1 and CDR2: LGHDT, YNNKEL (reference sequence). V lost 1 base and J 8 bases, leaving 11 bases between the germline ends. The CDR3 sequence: CASSQGAGRGYTF. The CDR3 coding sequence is TGTGCCAGCAGCCAAGGGGCAGGGAGAGGCTACACCTTC.

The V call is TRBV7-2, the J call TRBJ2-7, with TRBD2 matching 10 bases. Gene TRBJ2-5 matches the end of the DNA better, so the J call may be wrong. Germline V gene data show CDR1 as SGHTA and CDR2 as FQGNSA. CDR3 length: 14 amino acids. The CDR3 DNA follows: TGTGCCAGCAGCCTTGGGACTAGCGCGGAGACCCAGTACTTC. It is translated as CASSLGTSAETQYF.

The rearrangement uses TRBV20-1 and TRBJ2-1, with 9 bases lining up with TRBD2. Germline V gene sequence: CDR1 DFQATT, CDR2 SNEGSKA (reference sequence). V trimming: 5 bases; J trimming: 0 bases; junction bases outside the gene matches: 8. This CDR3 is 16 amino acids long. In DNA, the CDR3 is TGCAGTGCTCCTGGAGGACTAGCGCCCTCCTACAATGAGCAGTTCTTC. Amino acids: CSAPGGLAPSYNEQFF.

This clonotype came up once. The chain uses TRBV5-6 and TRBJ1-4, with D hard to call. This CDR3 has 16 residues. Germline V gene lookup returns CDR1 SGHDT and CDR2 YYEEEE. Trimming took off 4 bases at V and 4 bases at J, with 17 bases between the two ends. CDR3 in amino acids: CASSGHGGLLNEKLFF. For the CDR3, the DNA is TGTGCCAGCAGCGGCCACGGCGGTTTGCTTAATGAAAAACTGTTTTTT.

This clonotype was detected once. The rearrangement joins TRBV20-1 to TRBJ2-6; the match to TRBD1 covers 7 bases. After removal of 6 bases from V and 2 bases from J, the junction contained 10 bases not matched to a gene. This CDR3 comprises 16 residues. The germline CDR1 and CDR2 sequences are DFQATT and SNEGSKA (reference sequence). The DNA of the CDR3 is TGCAGTGCCACGGGCGAGGGGGCCCCTGGGGCCAACGTCCTGACTTTC. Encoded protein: CSATGEGAPGANVLTF.

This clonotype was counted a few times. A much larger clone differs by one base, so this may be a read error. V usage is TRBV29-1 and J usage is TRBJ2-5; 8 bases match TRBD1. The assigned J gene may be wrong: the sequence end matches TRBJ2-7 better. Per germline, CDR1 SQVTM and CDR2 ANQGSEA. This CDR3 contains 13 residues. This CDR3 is CSAAVAGGGEQYF. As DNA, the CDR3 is TGCAGCGCCGCTGTCGCAGGGGGCGGCGAGCAGTACTTC.

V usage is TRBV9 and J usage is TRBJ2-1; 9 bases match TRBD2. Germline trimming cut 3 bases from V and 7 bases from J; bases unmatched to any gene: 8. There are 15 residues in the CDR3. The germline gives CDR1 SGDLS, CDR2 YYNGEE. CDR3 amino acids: CASSAIAGVKNEQFF. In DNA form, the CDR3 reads TGTGCCAGCAGCGCTATAGCGGGAGTCAAGAATGAGCAGTTCTTC.

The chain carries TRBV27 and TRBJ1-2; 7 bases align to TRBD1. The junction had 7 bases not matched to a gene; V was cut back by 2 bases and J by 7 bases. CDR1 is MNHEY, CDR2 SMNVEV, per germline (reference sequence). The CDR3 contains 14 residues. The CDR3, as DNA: TGTGCCAGCAGTTTAACGCAGGGGGTAGGTGGCTACACCTTC. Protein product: CASSLTQGVGGYTF.

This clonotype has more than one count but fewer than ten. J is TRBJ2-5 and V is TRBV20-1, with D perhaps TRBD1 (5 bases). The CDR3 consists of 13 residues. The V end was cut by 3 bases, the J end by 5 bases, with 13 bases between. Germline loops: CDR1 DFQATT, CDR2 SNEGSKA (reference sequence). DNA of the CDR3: TGCAGTGCTAGGTCCAGGGATCGGGAGACCCAGTACTTC. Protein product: CSARSRDRETQYF.

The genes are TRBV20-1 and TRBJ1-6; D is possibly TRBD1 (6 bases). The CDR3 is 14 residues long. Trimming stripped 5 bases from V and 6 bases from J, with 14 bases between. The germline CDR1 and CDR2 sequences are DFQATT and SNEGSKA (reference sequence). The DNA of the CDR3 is TGCAGTGCTGGGGGACATTTAGTTAATTCACCCCTCCACTTT. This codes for CSAGGHLVNSPLHF.

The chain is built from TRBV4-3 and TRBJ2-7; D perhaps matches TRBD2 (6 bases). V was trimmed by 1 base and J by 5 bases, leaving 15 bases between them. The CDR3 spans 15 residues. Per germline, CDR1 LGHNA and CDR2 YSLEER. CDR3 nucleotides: TGCGCCAGCAGCCAAGGACTAGGGAGTTTCCACGAGCAGTACTTC. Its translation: CASSQGLGSFHEQYF.

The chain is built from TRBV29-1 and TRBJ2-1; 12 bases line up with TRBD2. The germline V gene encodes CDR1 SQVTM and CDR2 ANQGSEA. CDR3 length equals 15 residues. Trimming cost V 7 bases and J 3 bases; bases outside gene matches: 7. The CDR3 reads CSALAGGPFYNEQFF. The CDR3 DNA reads TGCAGCGCCCTAGCGGGAGGGCCATTCTACAATGAGCAGTTCTTC.

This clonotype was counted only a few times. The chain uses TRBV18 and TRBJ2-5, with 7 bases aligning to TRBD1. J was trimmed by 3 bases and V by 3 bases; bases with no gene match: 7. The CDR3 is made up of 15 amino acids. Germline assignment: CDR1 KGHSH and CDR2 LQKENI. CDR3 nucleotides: TGTGCCAGCTCACCGAAACAGGGGAACGAAGAGACCCAGTACTTC. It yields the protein CASSPKQGNEETQYF.

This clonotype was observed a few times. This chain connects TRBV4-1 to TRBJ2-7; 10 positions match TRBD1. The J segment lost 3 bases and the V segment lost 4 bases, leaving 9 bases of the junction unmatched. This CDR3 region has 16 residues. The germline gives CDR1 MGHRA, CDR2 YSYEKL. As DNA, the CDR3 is TGCGCCAGCAGCCCCCTAACGGGACAGGGGATCTACGAGCAGTACTTC. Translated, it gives CASSPLTGQGIYEQYF.

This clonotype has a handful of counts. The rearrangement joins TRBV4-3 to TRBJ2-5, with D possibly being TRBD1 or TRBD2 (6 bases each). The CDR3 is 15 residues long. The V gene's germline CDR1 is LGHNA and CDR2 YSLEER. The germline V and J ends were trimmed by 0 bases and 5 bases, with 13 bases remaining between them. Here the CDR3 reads CASSQDMGGRETQYF. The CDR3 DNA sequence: TGCGCCAGCAGCCAAGATATGGGGGGCCGGGAGACCCAGTACTTC.

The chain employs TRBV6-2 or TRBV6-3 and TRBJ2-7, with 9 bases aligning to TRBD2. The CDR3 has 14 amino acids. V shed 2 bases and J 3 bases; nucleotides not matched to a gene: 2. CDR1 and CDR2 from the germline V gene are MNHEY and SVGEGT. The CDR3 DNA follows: TGTGCCAGCAGTTACGCGGGGGGGATCTACGAGCAGTACTTC. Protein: CASSYAGGIYEQYF.

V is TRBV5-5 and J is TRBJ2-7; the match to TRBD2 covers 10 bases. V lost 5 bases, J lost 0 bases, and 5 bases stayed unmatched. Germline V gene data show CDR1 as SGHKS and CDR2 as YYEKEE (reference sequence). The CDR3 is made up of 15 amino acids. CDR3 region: CASRGGLAVSYEQYF. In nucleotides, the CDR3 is TGTGCCAGCAGGGGAGGACTAGCGGTCTCCTACGAGCAGTACTTC. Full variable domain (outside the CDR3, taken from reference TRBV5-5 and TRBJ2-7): DAGVTQSPTHLIKTRGQQVTLRCSPISGHKSVSWYQQVLGQGPQFIFQYYEKEERGRGNFPDRFSARQFPNYSSELNVNALLLGDSALYLCASRGGLAVSYEQYFGPGTRLTVT.

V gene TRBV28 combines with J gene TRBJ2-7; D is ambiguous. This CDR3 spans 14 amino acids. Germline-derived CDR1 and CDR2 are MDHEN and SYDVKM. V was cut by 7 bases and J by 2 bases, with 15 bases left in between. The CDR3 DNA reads TGTGCCAGCATGAGGCAGGCTTTGACCTACGAGCAGTACTTC. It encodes CASMRQALTYEQYF. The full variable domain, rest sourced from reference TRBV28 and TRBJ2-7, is DVKVTQSSRYLVKRTGEKVFLECVQDMDHENMFWYRQDPGLGLRLIYFSYDVKMKEKGDIPEGYSVSREKKERFSLILESASTNQTSMYLCASMRQALTYEQYFGPGTRLTVT.

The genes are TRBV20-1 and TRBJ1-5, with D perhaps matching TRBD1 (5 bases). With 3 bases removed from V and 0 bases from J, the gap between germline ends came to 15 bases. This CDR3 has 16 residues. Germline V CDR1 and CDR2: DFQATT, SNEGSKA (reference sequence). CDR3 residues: CSARIGTGYSNQPQHF. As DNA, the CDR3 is TGCAGTGCTAGGATAGGGACGGGTTATAGCAATCAGCCCCAGCATTTT.

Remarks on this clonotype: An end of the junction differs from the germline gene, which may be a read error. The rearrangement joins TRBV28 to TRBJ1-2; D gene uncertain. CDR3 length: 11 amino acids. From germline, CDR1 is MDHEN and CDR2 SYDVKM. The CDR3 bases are TGTGCCAGCAGCCCCGACTATGGCCACACCTTC. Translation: CASSPDYGHTF.

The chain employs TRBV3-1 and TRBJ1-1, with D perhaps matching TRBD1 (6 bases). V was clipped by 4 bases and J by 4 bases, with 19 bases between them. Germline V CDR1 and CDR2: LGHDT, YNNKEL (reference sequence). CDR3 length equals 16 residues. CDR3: CASSPSGSGAGTEAFF. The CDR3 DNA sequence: TGTGCCAGCAGCCCAAGCGGGTCAGGGGCGGGCACTGAAGCTTTCTTT.

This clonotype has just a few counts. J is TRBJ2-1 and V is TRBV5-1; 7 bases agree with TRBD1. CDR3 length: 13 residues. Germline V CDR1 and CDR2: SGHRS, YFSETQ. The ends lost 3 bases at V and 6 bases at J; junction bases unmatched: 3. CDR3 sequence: CASSSGTVNEQFF. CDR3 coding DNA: TGCGCCAGCAGCTCTGGGACAGTCAATGAGCAGTTCTTC.